This T cell receptor (beta chain) was observed in a study of T cell responses to AZD1222 COVID-19 vaccine. About this clone: What it binds is unknown.

The method was immunoSEQ multiplex PCR; TCRdb's version includes in-frame clones alone and lacks a portion of them. Of approximately 270,000 clones listed, about 94% are singletons. The CDR3 runs 14 residues. The germline V gene encodes CDR1 SGHAT and CDR2 FQNNGV. After removal of 5 bases from V and 9 bases from J, the junction contained 9 bases not matched to a gene. Study-level results: Mostly white British, mostly female donors; authors suggested clonal diversity may be underestimated.

This clonotype was sampled from an adult who received the AZD1222 COVID-19 vaccine. The rearrangement links TRBV11-2 to TRBJ2-4; 8 nucleotides line up with TRBD2. Sequencing was performed on peripheral blood, taken 28 days after the second AZD1222 dose. CDR3 amino acids: CASSQTSGNAIQYF. CDR3 DNA: TGTGCCAGCAGCCAAACTAGCGGCAACGCCATTCAGTACTTC.